This T cell receptor beta chain was profiled in a study of cytomegalovirus exposure and HLA in healthy donors. Study-wide points: Per a later analysis, 15,000 to 20,000 TCR beta sequences showed association with HLA alleles at 0.05 false discovery rate. In most subjects, TCR beta sequences reportedly gave accurate predictions of HLA-A and HLA-B alleles. In an earlier analysis, most TCR beta V segments were productive about 87% or about 30% of the time.

Turning to this clone: Antigen unknown.

Germline CDR1 and CDR2: SGHTA and FQGNSA. CDR3 size: 14 residues. Trimming cost V 5 bases and J 6 bases, with 16 bases left between them. The PCR contained 60 Vbeta and 13 Jbeta primers. In the study's own analysis: Tens of millions of unique TCR beta chains, some 9.9 million of them shared, were counted by a later analysis. Here immunoSEQ multiplex PCR was the method, and the copy in TCRdb shows in-frame clones only, minus some. D and trimming were read from the DNA, whereas the V and J calls and clone size are those reported in that table. The sample holds some 150,000 clones, just over 70% seen once.

The source is a human donor in good health. The rearrangement links TRBV7-2 to TRBJ1-2; D possibly corresponds to TRBD1 (6 bases). The sample comprised PBMCs. DNA for the CDR3: TGTGCCAGCAGCCCACTGACAGGTGGGGATGGCTACACCTTC. It encodes CASSPLTGGDGYTF.